This TCR beta chain was profiled in a study of cytomegalovirus exposure and HLA in healthy donors (dated by TCRdb to 2017 to 2019). For the wider study: An earlier analysis of some 550 of the donors reported roughly 270 Gb of sequence data and about 100 million unique TCR beta sequences from about 200 million T cells. Every repertoire in the discovery cohort had been generated on one and the same sequencing platform. High-throughput TCR immunosequencing, statistical association of individual TCRs with disease status, and machine learning were combined to predict cytomegalovirus infection status. The aim of the study was to test whether cataloging public T cell receptors could identify signatures of past pathogen exposure. Among the 398 genotyped donors, approximately 82% belonged to the genetic ancestry cluster associated with self-reported Caucasian donors. About five DR-DQ haplotypes were treated as single units for association and clustering because of strong linkage in the cohort. Approximately 300 gigabases of sequencing data and 78 million or so unique TCR sequences were included in an early release covering several hundred HLA-typed donors. A later analysis re-analyzed previously published TCR beta repertoires from roughly 630 donors and added high-resolution HLA genotyping to study TCR occurrence patterns. The T cell repertoires of roughly 660 subjects were profiled by immunosequencing and related to cytomegalovirus serostatus. Among 398 genotyped donors of the cohort, an average of roughly 240,000 unique TCR beta nucleotide sequences were sequenced per donor, 15% to 20% of them non-productive. Besides the first cohort of approximately 710 subjects, a separate validation cohort made up of 120 different subjects was used. Both class I and class II loci were covered by HLA typing, at four-digit resolution. Typing coverage differed by locus: A, B, C, DRB1 and DQB1 were typed in roughly 620-640 donors, DQA1 in 500 to 550, DPA1 in 606, and DPB1 in just under 480. The later analysis used no new phenotypic data to find candidate immune exposures, relying instead on TCR beta sequences and their occurrence across donors. A later genetic analysis took genome-wide SNP genotypes for about three fifths of the 666 donors and used that subset as a discovery cohort. An earlier analysis of approximately 640 of the donors applied high-throughput TCR beta sequencing to assess whether each TCR beta V gene segment acted as functional or pseudogenic. Alongside the repertoire data, information on donor age, sex, ethnicity and CMV serostatus was compiled. Study-wide conclusions, independent of this receptor: Roughly 15 rarely observed V segments, including chromosome 9 orphons, were excluded from the earlier analysis of about 500 of the donors because counts were too low. In a later analysis, most CMV-associated TCR beta chains were found to appear HLA-restricted, with HLA associations seemingly driven largely by CMV exposure. An association between a missense DCLRE1C variant and V-gene and J-gene trimming of TCR beta chains was found in a later genetic analysis and replicated in an independent cohort. According to the authors, the approach could potentially be generalized to other disease states and immunological phenotypes. Some IMGT-functional V segments, including TRBV6-2 and TRBV6-3, could not be distinguished by the 87-base-pair reads and were therefore excluded. Most TCR sequences were observed very rarely across donors, whereas some public TCRs were present in many individuals. Strong co-occurrence of HLA alleles, especially DR and DQ, made assigning TCR associations to individual alleles difficult. Cytomegalovirus status was reported to be diagnosed by the classifier with high specificity and sensitivity in both the original and validation cohorts. A total of 150 or so TCR beta chains were listed by the study as associated with cytomegalovirus. According to a later analysis, parvovirus B19, influenza, CMV and Epstein-Barr virus appeared linked to several top co-occurrence clusters. CMV serostatus was the only immune exposure information available for the cohort. Correlated functional status among segregating V segments might be attributable to linkage disequilibrium, but an unknown experimental factor could not be ruled out. HLA typing was unavailable for some donors at each locus, so association tests used only the typed subset. A cluster of highly shared sequence variants was judged likely to be a technical artifact of the sequencing pipeline. In a later analysis, some 17,000 TCR beta sequences were associated with specific HLA alleles at a false discovery rate of 0.05. This cohort had only TCR beta chains sequenced, and the lack of alpha or paired-chain data limited which features could be detected. A further reported finding was that TCR beta sequences accurately predicted the HLA-A and HLA-B alleles for most subjects in the first cohort. Broadly in line with IMGT annotations, most TCR beta V segments showed up in productive rearrangements about 90% or about 30% of the time in an earlier analysis of around 600 of the donors. The presence/absence analyses assumed that sequencing depth was roughly uniform across donors, and that assumption may not be true. Three of the identified cytomegalovirus-associated TCR beta chains were confirmed in vitro to be specific for cytomegalovirus antigens. Compared with the approximately 720-donor mean, donors in an Asian-associated ancestry cluster had fewer N-insertions in productive TCRs, according to a later genetic analysis. A later analysis found that HLA-associated TCR beta chains were more clonally expanded and had lower generation probabilities than equally common non-associated chains. According to a later analysis, TCR association rates differed among HLA loci, with DRB1 alleles showing the most associated TCRs and HLA-C alleles showing the fewest.

From the germline V gene (reference sequence), CDR1 is MNHNY and CDR2 is SVGAGI. V is shortened by 6 bases, J by 0 bases, and the region joining them spans 11 bases. The CDR3, from cysteine to phenylalanine, totals 15 residues. Only the CDR3 portion is preserved as DNA: 45 bases, with reading frame beginning at the first base. In total, roughly 710 healthy bone marrow donors made up the cohort. At the time of sampling, all cohort members were nominally healthy, though unrecorded immune exposures were likely present. The donor tested CMV seronegative, placing the donor among the 350 or so seronegative members of the cohort. Every donor gave a peripheral blood sample, and the peripheral blood mononuclear cells from that sample were used for TCR beta sequencing. The Qiagen DNeasy Blood Extraction Kit was used to extract genomic DNA from the blood cell samples. Library creation used the immunoSEQ multiplex PCR assay. The multiplex PCR relied on a mix of 60 forward primers for TCR Vbeta segments and 13 reverse primers for TCR Jbeta segments. Amplification of the CDR3 region of rearranged TCR beta genes was performed with a multiplex PCR assay on genomic DNA. The Illumina HiSeq System was used to sequence the amplified TCR beta libraries as 87-base-pair reads. The published analysis was carried out like this. A later analysis tallied about 77 million unique TCR beta chains across the approximately 670 repertoires, and about 10 million of those chains were shared by two or more donors. To remove PCR and sequencing errors, raw reads were error-corrected and collapsed into unique sequences using a nearest-neighbor algorithm that merged closely related sequences. CDR3 sequences were aligned to IMGT reference sequences to assign V, D and J gene segments. For a sequence to be retained, a match of at least six nucleotides was required to both a V gene segment and a J gene segment. Rearrangements were called productive when the CDR3 lacked stop codons and stayed in frame with V and J; all others were non-productive. Following IMGT convention, CDR3 was defined as the stretch from the second conserved V-encoded cysteine up to the conserved J-encoded phenylalanine. Sequences without an unambiguous match to a single V gene segment were excluded from the earlier analysis of 450 to 750 of the donors. An earlier analysis of several hundred of the donors called V segments functional above 56.7% productive rearrangements and segregating when the between-donor standard deviation exceeded 5%. A statistical classification framework was built for diagnosing cytomegalovirus status from the catalog of TCR beta chain sequences. V and J gene assignment, in a later analysis, came from comparing TCR nucleotide sequences with IMGT/GENE-DB human TR gene sequences. Using the TCRdist pipeline, a later analysis assigned CDR3 sequences along with most-parsimonious VDJ recombination scenarios. In a later analysis, each TCR beta chain was defined by its CDR3 amino acid sequence together with its V-gene family, and reads without a unique V-gene family were excluded. A later analysis removed several hundred highly shared, low-generation-probability nucleotide sequences to deal with suspected cross-contamination and a sequencing artifact. For each public chain, a later analysis derived a clonal expansion index from normalized ranks of inferred template counts within each repertoire. In a later analysis, generation probabilities were computed with a VDJ recombination model fitted to out-of-frame rearrangements, and the resulting probabilities were checked against IGoR. In a later analysis, hypergeometric tests were used to score TCR-TCR, TCR-HLA and TCR-CMV co-occurrence, with a repertoire-size bias correction applied to TCR pairs. To estimate false discovery rates, a later analysis permuted the HLA or CMV assignments 20 times. In a later analysis, co-occurring TCRs were grouped using DBSCAN, and TCRdist sequence similarity was added for clustering within HLA-allele-positive subsets. For co-occurrence clustering, repertoires with fewer than 30,000 or more than 120,000 public chains were excluded, along with five repertoires with anomalous nucleotide sharing. Entries here come from immuneACCESS through TCRdb and include only in-frame sequences with V and J called. Some clones fail to appear in such tables; in the studies checked, an unresolved V gene covers under half of the shortfall, and the cause of the remainder is unknown. The V and J calls and clone size are taken from that table; D and trimming were inferred from the DNA. The sample table contains some 90,000 clones; only one count was recorded for 55% to 75% of them. 2.7% of the sample comes from the top ten.

As to this clone: The specificity of this receptor is unknown. No qualities accompany the bases; no much larger clone lies one base away.

Sequenced input: PBMCs. The chain was built from TRBV6-6 and TRBJ1-4; TRBD1 is possibly the D segment (6 matching bases). This TCR was recovered from a man aged 50-60 years in good health and CMV-seronegative. The CDR3 sequence is CASSLNRATNEKLFF. In nucleotide form, the sequence is TGTGCCAGCAGCTTAAACAGGGCAACTAATGAAAAACTGTTTTTT.